Each of the 30 T cell receptor beta chains below was sequenced from the same sample in a study of blood T cell repertoires in COVID-19. Measured with immunoSEQ multiplex PCR; TCRdb has only the in-frame clones, and not every one. The data hold a few hundred thousand clones, with roughly 90% observed a single time. Material for sequencing was peripheral blood. Source of these receptors: a woman in her forties who had recovered from COVID-19.

The table lists this clone with a few counts. The V call is TRBV19, the J call TRBJ1-1; 8 positions match TRBD1. The germline gives CDR1 LNHDA, CDR2 SQIVND (reference sequence). The CDR3 length is 17 residues. The junction had 18 bases not matched to a gene; V was cut back by 8 bases and J by 4 bases. The CDR3, as DNA: TGTGCCAGTTACGATCTCGGGACAGGTAAAGTTGGCACTGAAGCTTTCTTT. Protein sequence: CASYDLGTGKVGTEAFF.

The chain uses TRBV3-1 (or the pseudogene TRBV3-2) and TRBJ1-3, with 9 bases fitting TRBD1. The length of the CDR3 is 16 residues. Looked up from germline, CDR1 is LGHDT and CDR2 is YNNKEL (reference sequence). With 5 bases clipped from V and 0 bases from J, the junction kept 5 bases outside the gene matches. The CDR3 here is CASSDMGQGSGNTIYF. Written as DNA, the CDR3 is TGTGCCAGCAGCGATATGGGACAGGGCTCTGGAAACACCATATATTTT.

The table lists this clone with a count of one. The chain has TRBV6-1 and TRBJ1-5; TRBD1 agrees at 8 bases. This CDR3 comprises 15 residues. CDR1 is MNHNS and CDR2 is SASEGT in the germline V gene. The V and J ends lost 2 bases and 4 bases, in that order; junction bases with no gene match: 4. The CDR3 sequence is CASSERDRLNQPQHF. CDR3 DNA sequence: TGTGCCAGCAGTGAACGGGACAGGTTGAATCAGCCCCAGCATTTT.

The sample holds one count of this clone. The genes are TRBV24-1 and TRBJ2-7; a possible D gene is TRBD1 (5 bases). Germline CDR1 and CDR2: KGHDR and SFDVKD. CDR3 length: 17 amino acids. V shed 2 bases and J shed 3 bases, with 19 bases lying between them. The CDR3 spells CATSDSQGFVPLYEQYF. CDR3 bases: TGTGCCACCAGTGATTCCCAGGGATTTGTTCCTCTCTACGAGCAGTACTTC.

The CDR3 nucleotides are TGCGCCAGCAGTGATGAGTTTGCTAGCGGGAGGCCCCCCCAAGAGACCCAGTACTTC. Amino acid sequence: CASSDEFASGRPPQETQYF. The V call is TRBV10-1, the J call TRBJ2-5, with 11 bases aligning to TRBD2. After removal of 3 bases from V and 1 base from J, the junction contained 13 bases not matched to a gene. This CDR3 has 19 residues. The V gene's germline CDR1 is WNHNN and CDR2 SYGVQD (reference sequence).

Remarks on this clone: This same CDR3 is encoded by further DNA sequences in the sample. The chain carries TRBV9 and TRBJ2-2; 9 nucleotides match TRBD2. J was trimmed by 4 bases and V by 0 bases; bases with no gene match: 4. Germline loops: CDR1 SGDLS, CDR2 YYNGEE. The CDR3 runs to 16 residues. Here the CDR3 DNA reads TGTGCCAGCAGCGTAGGCGGGAGGGCCGGCACCGGGGAGCTGTTTTTT. It is translated as CASSVGGRAGTGELFF.

In its sample, this clone ranks as medium-sized (0.01 to 0.1%). The rearrangement links TRBV19 to TRBJ1-6, with 7 bases aligning to TRBD1. The ends lost 4 bases at V and 2 bases at J; junction bases unmatched: 11. CDR3 size: 18 residues. Looked up from germline, CDR1 is LNHDA and CDR2 is SQIVND (reference sequence). The CDR3 coding sequence is TGTGCCAGTAGTAGCCGAAGGGACAGCCGGCCCTATAATTCACCCCTCCACTTT. This sequence encodes CASSSRRDSRPYNSPLHF.

The gene calls are TRBV6-2 or TRBV6-3 and TRBJ1-1; 7 nucleotides agree with TRBD1. With 4 bases clipped from V and 1 base from J, the junction kept 3 bases outside the gene matches. The V gene's germline CDR1 is MNHEY and CDR2 SVGEGT. CDR3 length: 14 amino acids. In DNA, the CDR3 is TGTGCCAGCAGTTTGGCAGGGGGGAACACTGAAGCTTTCTTT. Its translation is CASSLAGGNTEAFF.

The chain uses TRBV11-2 and TRBJ2-1; no clear D gene. Between the trimmed V and J ends, which lost 0 bases and 9 bases, there was a span of 9 bases. The CDR3 is made up of 13 amino acids. Per germline, CDR1 SGHAT and CDR2 FQNNGV. The CDR3 region is CASSLDGLIEQFF. The CDR3 DNA reads TGTGCCAGCAGCTTAGACGGGTTAATTGAGCAGTTCTTC.

This clone has only one observation. V usage is TRBV5-1 and J usage is TRBJ2-7; the D is unclear. The V and J ends lost 0 bases and 0 bases respectively, with 10 bases between them. The CDR3 contains 15 residues. Germline V lookup: CDR1 SGHRS, CDR2 YFSETQ. The CDR3 coding sequence is TGCGCCAGCAGCTTGGAGTTGAGGAGCTCCTACGAGCAGTACTTC. Amino acids: CASSLELRSSYEQYF.

This clone occurred a few times. This chain connects TRBV19 to TRBJ1-5; 7 positions match TRBD1. There are 17 residues in the CDR3. CDR1 is LNHDA and CDR2 is SQIVND in the germline V gene (reference sequence). V shed 5 bases and J 2 bases; nucleotides not matched to a gene: 12. The CDR3 sequence is CASSHGTVGSGNQPQHF. The CDR3 nucleotides read TGTGCCAGTAGTCACGGGACAGTGGGTTCGGGCAATCAGCCCCAGCATTTT.

The chain employs TRBV6-2 or TRBV6-3 and TRBJ2-7, with 7 bases fitting TRBD1. Germline-derived CDR1 and CDR2 are MNHEY and SVGEGT. V trimming: 2 bases; J trimming: 12 bases; junction bases outside the gene matches: 22. There are 17 residues in the CDR3. This CDR3 is CASSYPSAGTASYVPYF. As DNA, the CDR3 is TGTGCCAGCAGTTACCCCTCCGCCGGGACAGCCTCCTACGTTCCGTACTTC.

The chain joins TRBV9 to TRBJ2-2, with D possibly matching TRBD1 (6 bases). The CDR3 has 15 amino acids. Trimming took off 1 base at V and 7 bases at J, with 14 bases between the two ends. Germline values: CDR1 SGDLS, CDR2 YYNGEE. CDR3 in amino acids: CASSVWTDIGGELFF. CDR3 nucleotide sequence: TGTGCCAGCAGCGTATGGACAGATATCGGCGGGGAGCTGTTTTTT.

The CDR3 region has the DNA TGTGCCAGCAGACCTGACAGGGGGAACACTGAAGCTTTCTTT. This encodes CASRPDRGNTEAFF. The V gene is TRBV7-9, the J gene TRBJ1-1; 8 nucleotides align to TRBD1. CDR1 is SEHNR and CDR2 is FQNEAQ in the germline V gene (reference sequence). The CDR3 extends over 14 amino acids. V gave up 6 bases and J gave up 1 base; unmatched junction bases: 4. Together with reference TRBV7-9 and TRBJ1-1, the CDR3 gives the full variable domain: DTGVSQNPRHKITKRGQNVTFRCDPISEHNRLYWYRQTLGQGPEFLTYFQNEAQLEKSRLLSDRFSAERPKGSFSTLEIQRTEQGDSAMYLCASRPDRGNTEAFFGQGTRLTVV.

This chain connects TRBV7-3 to TRBJ2-2; D gene unclear. The CDR3 is made up of 17 amino acids. V gave up 1 base and J gave up 0 bases, with 12 bases separating them. Germline values: CDR1 SGHTA, CDR2 FQGTGA. CDR3 sequence reads: CASSLNLASANTGELFF. The CDR3 nucleotides read TGTGCCAGCAGCTTAAATTTGGCCTCCGCGAACACCGGGGAGCTGTTTTTT.

The CDR3 coding sequence is TGTGCCAGCAGCGTCAGCGGGGCTAGTCGTAACGAGCAGTACTTC. Its translation is CASSVSGASRNEQYF. The genes are TRBV7-8 and TRBJ2-7, with 7 bases identical to TRBD2. The germline V gene encodes CDR1 SGHVS and CDR2 FQNEAQ. The CDR3 has 15 residues. The V and J ends lost 5 bases and 5 bases, in that order; junction bases with no gene match: 12.

This clone was found once. This sequence joins TRBV6-7 and TRBJ2-1; TRBD1 matches at 7 bases. TRBV6-7 qualifies as an ORF whose function is uncertain. The CDR3 has 14 amino acids. The J segment lost 5 bases and the V segment lost 5 bases, leaving 6 bases of the junction unmatched. CDR3 loop: CASSPWDSHNEQFF. DNA of the CDR3: TGTGCCAGCAGTCCTTGGGACAGCCACAATGAGCAGTTCTTC.

The V gene is TRBV6-5, the J gene TRBJ1-1, with 9 bases lining up with TRBD1. The CDR3 has 15 residues. J was trimmed by 4 bases and V by 3 bases; bases with no gene match: 6. Germline CDR1 MNHEY, CDR2 SVGAGI. In DNA form, the CDR3 reads TGTGCCAGCAGTTATGGGGACAGGGCCGGCACTGAAGCTTTCTTT. It codes for CASSYGDRAGTEAFF.

On this clone: Because the CDR3's place on the DNA is in doubt, the DNA is left out and the CDR3 is given as listed by TCRdb. The V gene is TRBV6-5, the J gene TRBJ1-2; TRBD1, as called in the table, went unchecked against the DNA. The V gene's germline CDR1 is MNHEY and CDR2 SVGAGI. Including both end residues, the CDR3 is 15 amino acids long. The CDR3 sequence is CASSSSDRGVYGYTF.

The rearrangement uses TRBV7-3 and TRBJ2-3; TRBD2 agrees at 13 bases. J gave up 0 bases and V 2 bases, and 2 bases lay outside the gene matches. Germline CDR1 is SGHTA and CDR2 is FQGTGA. The CDR3 spans 17 residues. CDR3 region: CASSLGTSGTSTDTQYF. The CDR3 nucleotides read TGTGCCAGCAGCTTAGGGACTAGCGGGACTAGCACAGATACGCAGTATTTT.

This clone was counted a few times. V usage is TRBV2 and J usage is TRBJ2-7; tentatively, D is TRBD1 (5 bases). Germline CDR1 reads SNHLY; CDR2 reads FYNNEI. This CDR3 is built from 15 residues. Trimming cost V 7 bases and J 1 base, with 17 bases left between them. As DNA, the CDR3 is TGTGCCAGCACCCTGGGGCGAGTCCCTTCCTACGAGCAGTACTTC. Protein product: CASTLGRVPSYEQYF.

The V and J genes are TRBV5-1 and TRBJ2-2; D may be TRBD2 (6 bases). This CDR3 is 13 amino acids long. Per the germline V gene, CDR1 is SGHRS and CDR2 is YFSETQ. Trimming left V 2 bases short and J 6 bases short, with 8 bases between. CDR3 amino acids: CASSFGGPGELFF. DNA for the CDR3: TGCGCCAGCAGCTTCGGGGGTCCCGGGGAGCTGTTTTTT.

The V and J genes are TRBV9 and TRBJ2-7; D not resolved. The germline CDR1 and CDR2 sequences are SGDLS and YYNGEE. This CDR3 region has 14 residues. Trimming took 0 bases from V and 4 from J, leaving 11 bases between them. The CDR3 coding sequence is TGTGCCAGCAGCGTAGGAACAGAATATTACGAGCAGTACTTC. Protein sequence: CASSVGTEYYEQYF.

Written as DNA, the CDR3 is TGTGCCAGCAGCCTCTTTGGACAGTACACAGATACGCAGTATTTT. This encodes CASSLFGQYTDTQYF. V and J are TRBV14 and TRBJ2-3, with D possibly being TRBD1 (6 bases). The ends were cut back, 4 bases at V and 2 bases at J, with 13 bases in the middle. There are 15 residues in the CDR3. Germline CDR1 is SGHDN and CDR2 is FVKESK.

The rearrangement joins TRBV29-1 to TRBJ1-1; a possible D gene is TRBD1 (5 bases). Germline CDR1 is SQVTM and CDR2 is ANQGSEA. The CDR3 is 12 amino acids. Deletions cut 3 bases from V and 5 bases from J, with 10 bases between. In nucleotides, the CDR3 is TGCAGCGTTGACGGGGGATCGACTGAAGCTTTCTTT. Amino acid sequence: CSVDGGSTEAFF.

The chain has TRBV9 and TRBJ2-7; 12 bases align to TRBD2. The CDR3 sequence is 15 residues long. The trim removed 4 bases at V and 3 bases at J, leaving 5 bases unmatched. Per the germline V gene, CDR1 is SGDLS and CDR2 is YYNGEE. Here the CDR3 reads CASSSTSGGYYEQYF. CDR3 nucleotide sequence: TGTGCCAGCAGCTCGACTAGCGGGGGATACTACGAGCAGTACTTC.

The chain recombines TRBV18 with TRBJ1-5; 7 nucleotides align to TRBD1. J lost 0 bases, V lost 4 bases, and 9 bases had no gene match. This CDR3 has 17 amino acids. Germline V gives CDR1 KGHSH, CDR2 LQKENI. The CDR3 DNA is TGTGCCAGCTCACGGTATGGACAGGCCGATAGCAATCAGCCCCAGCATTTT. Protein: CASSRYGQADSNQPQHF.

The chain couples TRBV7-8 to TRBJ1-2; D is unresolved. Germline V gene lookup returns CDR1 SGHVS and CDR2 FQNEAQ. CDR3 length equals 15 residues. Trimming took off 5 bases at V and 0 bases at J, with 13 bases between the two ends. In DNA, the CDR3 is TGTGCCAGCAGCCTAGAAGAGGCTACTAACTATGGCTACACCTTC. The encoded protein is CASSLEEATNYGYTF.

The rearrangement joins TRBV5-1 to TRBJ1-2; a possible D gene is TRBD1 (6 bases). Trimming stripped 4 bases from V and 5 bases from J, with 15 bases between. There are 14 residues in the CDR3. Germline V gene lookup returns CDR1 SGHRS and CDR2 YFSETQ. The CDR3 region has the DNA TGCGCCAGCAGCCCCAACCGGGACACGTATGGCTACACCTTC. This sequence encodes CASSPNRDTYGYTF.

The genes are TRBV28 and TRBJ2-7; 13 nucleotides match TRBD2. This CDR3 has 17 amino acids. V lost 5 bases to trimming and J lost 5 bases; unmatched junction nucleotides: 12. Germline V gene lookup returns CDR1 MDHEN and CDR2 SYDVKM. In DNA form, the CDR3 reads TGTGCCAGCAGTGGCACCCCGACTAGCGGGAGGCTGAACGAGCAGTACTTC. Protein: CASSGTPTSGRLNEQYF. The full variable domain, completed using reference TRBV28 and TRBJ2-7, is DVKVTQSSRYLVKRTGEKVFLECVQDMDHENMFWYRQDPGLGLRLIYFSYDVKMKEKGDIPEGYSVSREKKERFSLILESASTNQTSMYLCASSGTPTSGRLNEQYFGPGTRLTVT.